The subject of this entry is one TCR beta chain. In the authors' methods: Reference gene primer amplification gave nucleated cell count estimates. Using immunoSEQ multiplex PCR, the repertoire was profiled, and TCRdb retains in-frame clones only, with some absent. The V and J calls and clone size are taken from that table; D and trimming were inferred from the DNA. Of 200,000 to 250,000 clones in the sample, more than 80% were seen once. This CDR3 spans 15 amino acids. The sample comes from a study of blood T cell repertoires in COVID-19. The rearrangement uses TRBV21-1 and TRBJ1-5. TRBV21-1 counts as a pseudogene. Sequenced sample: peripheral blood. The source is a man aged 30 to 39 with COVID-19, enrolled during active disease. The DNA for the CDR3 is TGTGCCAGCAGTCCACAGGGAGGGGCAGGTCAGCCCCAGCATTTT. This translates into CASSPQGGAGQPQHF.